The sequence of this TCR beta chain was determined in a study of blood T cell repertoires in COVID-19. The protocol was immunoSEQ multiplex PCR, while the TCRdb copy is restricted to in-frame clones and leaves out a portion. The table records nearly 250,000 clones, around nine tenths of them present only once. This CDR3 has 15 amino acids. Trimming at V came to 5 bases and at J to 5 bases, leaving 8 bases not matched to a gene. Per the germline V gene, CDR1 is MDHEN and CDR2 is SYDVKM. The TCR originated in a woman in her fifties or sixties who had recovered from COVID-19. V is TRBV28 and J is TRBJ2-5; 10 bases line up with TRBD2. The sequenced material came from peripheral blood. CDR3 coding DNA: TGTGCCAGCAGTAGAGCGGGGGGGCTGGGGGAGACCCAGTACTTC. Protein product: CASSRAGGLGETQYF. The full variable domain, rest sourced from reference TRBV28 and TRBJ2-5, is DVKVTQSSRYLVKRTGEKVFLECVQDMDHENMFWYRQDPGLGLRLIYFSYDVKMKEKGDIPEGYSVSREKKERFSLILESASTNQTSMYLCASSRAGGLGETQYFGPGTRLLVL.